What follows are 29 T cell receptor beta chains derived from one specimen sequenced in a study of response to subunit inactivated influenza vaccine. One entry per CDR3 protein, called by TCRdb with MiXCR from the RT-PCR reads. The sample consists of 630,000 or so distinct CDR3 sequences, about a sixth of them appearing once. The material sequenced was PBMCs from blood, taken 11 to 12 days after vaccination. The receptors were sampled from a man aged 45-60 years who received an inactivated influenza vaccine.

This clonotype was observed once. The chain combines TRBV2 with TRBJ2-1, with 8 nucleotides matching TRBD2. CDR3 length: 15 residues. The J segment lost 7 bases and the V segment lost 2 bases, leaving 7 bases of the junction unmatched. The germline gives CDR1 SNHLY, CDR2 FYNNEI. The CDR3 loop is CASSERAGVANEQFF. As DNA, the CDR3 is TGTGCCAGCAGTGAAAGAGCGGGAGTGGCTAATGAGCAGTTCTTC. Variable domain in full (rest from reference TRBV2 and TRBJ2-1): EPEVTQTPSHQVTQMGQEVILRCVPISNHLYFYWYRQILGQKVEFLVSFYNNEISEKSEIFDDQFSVERPDGSNFTLKIRSTKLEDSAMYFCASSERAGVANEQFFGPGTRLTVL.

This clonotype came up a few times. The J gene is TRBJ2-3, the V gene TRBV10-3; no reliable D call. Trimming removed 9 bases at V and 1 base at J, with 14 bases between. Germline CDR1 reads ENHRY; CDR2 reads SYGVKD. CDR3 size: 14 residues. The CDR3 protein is CAIGSGRGTDTQYF. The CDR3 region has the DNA TGTGCCATAGGAAGTGGACGTGGCACAGATACGCAGTATTTT.

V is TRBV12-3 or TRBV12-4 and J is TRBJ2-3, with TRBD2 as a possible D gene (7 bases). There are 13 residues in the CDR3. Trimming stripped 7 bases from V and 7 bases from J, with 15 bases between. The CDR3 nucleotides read TGTGCCAGCATGGGCGGGGGCGCGAATACGCAGTATTTT. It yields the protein CASMGGGANTQYF.

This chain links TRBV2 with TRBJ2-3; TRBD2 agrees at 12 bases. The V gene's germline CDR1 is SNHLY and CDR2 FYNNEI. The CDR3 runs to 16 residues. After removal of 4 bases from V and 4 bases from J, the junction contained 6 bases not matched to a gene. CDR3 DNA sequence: TGTGCCAGCAGTGGTCTAGCGGGGGGGGCTGCAGATACGCAGTATTTT. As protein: CASSGLAGGAADTQYF. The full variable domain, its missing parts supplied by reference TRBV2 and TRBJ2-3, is EPEVTQTPSHQVTQMGQEVILRCVPISNHLYFYWYRQILGQKVEFLVSFYNNEISEKSEIFDDQFSVERPDGSNFTLKIRSTKLEDSAMYFCASSGLAGGAADTQYFGPGTRLTVL.

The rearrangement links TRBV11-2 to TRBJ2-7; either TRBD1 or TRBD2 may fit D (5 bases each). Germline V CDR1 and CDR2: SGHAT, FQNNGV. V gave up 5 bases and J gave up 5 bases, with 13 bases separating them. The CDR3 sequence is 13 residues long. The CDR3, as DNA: TGTGCCAGCAGCGCCCCGGGACGCAACGAGCAGTACTTC. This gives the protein CASSAPGRNEQYF.

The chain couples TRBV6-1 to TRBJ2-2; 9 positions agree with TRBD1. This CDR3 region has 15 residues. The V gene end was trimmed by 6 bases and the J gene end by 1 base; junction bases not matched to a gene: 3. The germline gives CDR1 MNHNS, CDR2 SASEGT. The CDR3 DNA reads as TGTGCCAGCAGGTTGGGACAGGGGAACACCGGGGAGCTGTTTTTT. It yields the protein CASRLGQGNTGELFF.

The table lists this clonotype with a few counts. CDR3 protein: CSVPDTPGLAGGVTDTQYF. The CDR3 DNA reads TGCAGCGTTCCGGACACACCGGGACTAGCGGGAGGGGTCACAGATACGCAGTATTTT. V usage is TRBV29-1 and J usage is TRBJ2-3, with 16 nucleotides matching TRBD2. CDR1 is SQVTM, CDR2 ANQGSEA, per germline. The trim removed 5 bases at V and 2 bases at J, leaving 13 bases unmatched. The CDR3 length is 19 residues.

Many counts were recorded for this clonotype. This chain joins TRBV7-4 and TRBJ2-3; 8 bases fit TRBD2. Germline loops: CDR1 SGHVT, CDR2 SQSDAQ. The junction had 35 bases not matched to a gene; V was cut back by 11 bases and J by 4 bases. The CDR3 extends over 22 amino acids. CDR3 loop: CAASSSTGSTSGNHQAADTQYF. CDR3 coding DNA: TGTGCCGCCAGCAGTTCTACCGGGTCTACTAGCGGAAACCACCAGGCCGCAGATACGCAGTATTTT. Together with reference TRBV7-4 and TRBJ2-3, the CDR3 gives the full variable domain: GAGVSQSPRYKVAKRGRDVALRCDSISGHVTLYWYRQTLGQGSEVLTYSQSDAQRDKSGRPSGRFSAERPERSVSTLKIQRTEQGDSAVYLCAASSSTGSTSGNHQAADTQYFGPGTRLTVL.

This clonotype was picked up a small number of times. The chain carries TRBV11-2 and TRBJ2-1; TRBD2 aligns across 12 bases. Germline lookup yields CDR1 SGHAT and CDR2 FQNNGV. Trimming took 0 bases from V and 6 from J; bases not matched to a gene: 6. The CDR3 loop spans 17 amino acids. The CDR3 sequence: CASSLELAGGRGNEQFF. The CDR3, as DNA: TGTGCCAGCAGCTTAGAACTAGCGGGGGGCCGGGGCAATGAGCAGTTCTTC.

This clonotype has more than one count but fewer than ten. The CDR3 sequence: CASSQAPGRIIYEQYF. As DNA, the CDR3 is TGTGCCAGCAGCCAAGCTCCGGGACGGATTATCTACGAGCAGTACTTC. This sequence joins TRBV3-1 and TRBJ2-7, with D possibly called TRBD1 or TRBD2 (5 bases each). CDR1 and CDR2 (germline): LGHDT, YNNKEL (reference sequence). CDR3 length equals 16 residues. V was clipped by 1 base and J by 3 bases, with 16 bases between them.

The CDR3 DNA reads TGCGCCAGCAGCTTGGGCGGGTTCCGTAGGGTAGAGCAGTTCTTC. Its translation: CASSLGGFRRVEQFF. The J gene is TRBJ2-1, the V gene TRBV5-1; weak D call: TRBD2 (5 bases). V lost 0 bases and J lost 10, with 17 bases in between. Germline CDR1 is SGHRS and CDR2 is YFSETQ. CDR3 size: 15 residues.

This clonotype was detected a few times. The CDR3: CASSLRTIDRSPLHF. The CDR3 region has the DNA TGTGCCAGCAGCTTAAGGACGATAGATCGTTCACCCCTCCACTTT. This sequence joins TRBV7-6 and TRBJ1-6; no clear D. The CDR3 totals 15 residues. Germline CDR1 and CDR2: SGHVS and FNYEAQ. The germline V and J ends were trimmed by 2 bases and 9 bases, with 14 bases remaining between them.

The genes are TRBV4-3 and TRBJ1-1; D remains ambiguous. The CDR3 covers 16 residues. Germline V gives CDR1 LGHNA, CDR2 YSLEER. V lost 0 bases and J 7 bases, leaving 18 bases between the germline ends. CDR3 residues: CASSQDSPGNRGEAFF. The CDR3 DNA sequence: TGCGCCAGCAGCCAAGATTCCCCGGGTAATCGGGGTGAAGCTTTCTTT.

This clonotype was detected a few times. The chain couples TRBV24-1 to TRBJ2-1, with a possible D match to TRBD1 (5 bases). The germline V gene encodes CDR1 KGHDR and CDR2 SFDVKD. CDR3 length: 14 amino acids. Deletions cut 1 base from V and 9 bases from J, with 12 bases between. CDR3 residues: CATSDLVQGGEQFF. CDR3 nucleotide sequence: TGTGCCACCAGTGATTTAGTTCAGGGTGGTGAGCAGTTCTTC.

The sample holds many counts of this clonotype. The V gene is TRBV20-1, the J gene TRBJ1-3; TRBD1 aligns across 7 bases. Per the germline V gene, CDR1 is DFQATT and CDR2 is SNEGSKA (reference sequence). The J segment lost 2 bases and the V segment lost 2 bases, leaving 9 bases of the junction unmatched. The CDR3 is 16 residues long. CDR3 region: CSARNHDRAAGNTIYF. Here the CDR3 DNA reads TGCAGTGCTAGAAACCACGACAGGGCGGCTGGAAACACCATATATTTT.

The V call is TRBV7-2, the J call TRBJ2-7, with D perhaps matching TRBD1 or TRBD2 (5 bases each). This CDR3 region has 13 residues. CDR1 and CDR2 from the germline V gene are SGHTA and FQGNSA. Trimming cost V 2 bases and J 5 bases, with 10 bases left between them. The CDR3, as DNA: TGTGCCAGCAGCTTATCAGGGAGTCACGAGCAGTACTTC. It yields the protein CASSLSGSHEQYF.

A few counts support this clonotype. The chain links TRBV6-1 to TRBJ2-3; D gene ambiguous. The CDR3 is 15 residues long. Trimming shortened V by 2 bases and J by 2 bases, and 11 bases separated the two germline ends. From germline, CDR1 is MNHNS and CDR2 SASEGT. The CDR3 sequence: CASSESQHPTDTQYF. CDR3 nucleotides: TGTGCCAGCAGTGAATCCCAGCATCCCACAGATACGCAGTATTTT.

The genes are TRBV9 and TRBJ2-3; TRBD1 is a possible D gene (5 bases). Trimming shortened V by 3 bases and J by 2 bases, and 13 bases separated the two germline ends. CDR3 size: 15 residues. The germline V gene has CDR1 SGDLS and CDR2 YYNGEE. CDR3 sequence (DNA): TGTGCCAGCAGCGGGGGCTCGGGTACCACAGATACGCAGTATTTT. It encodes CASSGGSGTTDTQYF.

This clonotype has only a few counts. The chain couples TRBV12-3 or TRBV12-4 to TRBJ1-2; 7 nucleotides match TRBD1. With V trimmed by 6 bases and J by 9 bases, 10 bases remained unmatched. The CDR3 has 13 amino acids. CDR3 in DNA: TGTGCCAGCAGCCGGACAGGATCGGAAAGCTACACCTTC. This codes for CASSRTGSESYTF.

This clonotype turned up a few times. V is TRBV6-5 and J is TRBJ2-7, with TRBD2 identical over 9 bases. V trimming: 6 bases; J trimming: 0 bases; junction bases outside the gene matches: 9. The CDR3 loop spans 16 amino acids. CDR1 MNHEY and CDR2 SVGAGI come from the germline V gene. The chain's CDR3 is CASSLRLADSSYEQYF. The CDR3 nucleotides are TGTGCCAGCAGCTTAAGACTAGCGGATAGCTCCTACGAGCAGTACTTC.

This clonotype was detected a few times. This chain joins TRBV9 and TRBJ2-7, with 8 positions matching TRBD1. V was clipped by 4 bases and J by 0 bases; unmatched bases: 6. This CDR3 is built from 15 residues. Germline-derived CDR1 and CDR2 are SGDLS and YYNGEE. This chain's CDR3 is CASSPWDRSSYEQYF. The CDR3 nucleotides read TGTGCCAGCAGCCCTTGGGACAGGAGCTCCTACGAGCAGTACTTC.

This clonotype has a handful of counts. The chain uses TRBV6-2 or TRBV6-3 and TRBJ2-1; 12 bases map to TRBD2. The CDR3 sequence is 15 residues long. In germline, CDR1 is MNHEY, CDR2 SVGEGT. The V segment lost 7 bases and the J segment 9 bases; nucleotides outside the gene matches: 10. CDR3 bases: TGTGCCAGCATGCTACTAGCGGGAGGCCGGAGTGAGCAGTTCTTC. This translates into CASMLLAGGRSEQFF.

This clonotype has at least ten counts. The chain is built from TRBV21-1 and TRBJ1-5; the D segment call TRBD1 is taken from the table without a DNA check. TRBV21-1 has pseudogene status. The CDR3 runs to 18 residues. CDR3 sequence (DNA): TGTGCCACCGCGGCGTGGGACAGGGGGGACCATAGCAATCAGCCCCAGCATTTT. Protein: CATAAWDRGDHSNQPQHF.

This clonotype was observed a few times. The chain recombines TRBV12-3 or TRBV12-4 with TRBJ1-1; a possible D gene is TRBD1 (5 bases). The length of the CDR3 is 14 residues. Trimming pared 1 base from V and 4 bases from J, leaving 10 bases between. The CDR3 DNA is TGTGCCAGCAGTTTAGGGGCAGGGACCACTGAAGCTTTCTTT. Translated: CASSLGAGTTEAFF.

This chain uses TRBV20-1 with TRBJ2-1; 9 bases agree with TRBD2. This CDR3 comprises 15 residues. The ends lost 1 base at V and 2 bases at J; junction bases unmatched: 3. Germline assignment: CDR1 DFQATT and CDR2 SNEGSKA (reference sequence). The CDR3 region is CSARGIAGAYNEQFF. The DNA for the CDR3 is TGCAGTGCTAGAGGGATAGCGGGGGCCTACAATGAGCAGTTCTTC.

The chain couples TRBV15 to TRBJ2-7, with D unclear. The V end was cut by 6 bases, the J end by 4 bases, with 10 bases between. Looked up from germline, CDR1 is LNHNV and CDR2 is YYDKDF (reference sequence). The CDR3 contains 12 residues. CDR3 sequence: CATSMGSYEQYF. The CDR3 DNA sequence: TGTGCCACCAGTATGGGATCTTACGAGCAGTACTTC.

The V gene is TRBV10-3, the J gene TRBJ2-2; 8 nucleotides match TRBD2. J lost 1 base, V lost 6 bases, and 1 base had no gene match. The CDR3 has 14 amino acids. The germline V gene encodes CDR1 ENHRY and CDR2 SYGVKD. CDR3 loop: CAISLAGNTGELFF. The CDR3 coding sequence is TGTGCCATCAGCCTAGCGGGGAACACCGGGGAGCTGTTTTTT.

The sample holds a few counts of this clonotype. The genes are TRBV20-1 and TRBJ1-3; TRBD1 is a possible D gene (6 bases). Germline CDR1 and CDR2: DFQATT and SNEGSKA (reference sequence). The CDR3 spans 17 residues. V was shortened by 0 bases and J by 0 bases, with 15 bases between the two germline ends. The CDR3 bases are TGCAGTGCTAGAGATCTTCAGGGGACGCTCTCTGGAAACACCATATATTTT. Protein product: CSARDLQGTLSGNTIYF.

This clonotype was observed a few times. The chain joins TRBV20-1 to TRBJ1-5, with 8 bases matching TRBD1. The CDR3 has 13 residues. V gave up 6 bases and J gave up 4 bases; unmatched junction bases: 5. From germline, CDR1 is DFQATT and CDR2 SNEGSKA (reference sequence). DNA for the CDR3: TGCAGTGCCCCAACAGGGGGAAATCAGCCCCAGCATTTT. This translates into CSAPTGGNQPQHF.